The 19 T cell receptor beta chains given below trace back to one sample, sequenced in a study of shared clonotypes between healthy human individuals. Only in-frame clones appear in the TCRdb table, and some are missing; sequencing was by immunoSEQ multiplex PCR. The sample lists roughly 2.2 million clones; over 85% were seen once. The sample was naive CD4+ T cells from PBMCs. Subset defined: CD45RA+ positively selected. Every receptor here comes from a young man in good health. Some clones in this sample may be carry-over from other donors' samples.

The V gene is TRBV2, the J gene TRBJ2-1; 10 positions match TRBD2. The CDR3 is 16 residues long. CDR1 SNHLY and CDR2 FYNNEI come from the germline V gene. The V segment lost 4 bases and the J segment 7 bases; nucleotides outside the gene matches: 10. The CDR3 sequence: CASSGYLLAGENEQFF. The CDR3 DNA follows: TGTGCCAGCAGTGGATATTTGCTAGCGGGAGAGAATGAGCAGTTCTTC.

A word on this clone: The identical CDR3 is also encoded by other nucleotide sequences in the sample. The V and J genes are TRBV9 and TRBJ2-7, with TRBD1 identical over 8 bases. The trim removed 3 bases at V and 1 base at J, leaving 3 bases unmatched. The germline gives CDR1 SGDLS, CDR2 YYNGEE. The CDR3 totals 14 residues. The CDR3 region is CASSARQGSYEQYF. In DNA form, the CDR3 reads TGTGCCAGCAGCGCCCGACAGGGGTCCTACGAGCAGTACTTC. The full variable domain, completed using reference TRBV9 and TRBJ2-7, is DSGVTQTPKHLITATGQRVTLRCSPRSGDLSVYWYQQSLDQGLQFLIQYYNGEERAKGNILERFSAQQFPDLHSELNLSSLELGDSALYFCASSARQGSYEQYFGPGTRLTVT.

This rearrangement joins TRBV7-9 to TRBJ2-1, with 8 bases fitting TRBD2. Germline V gene data show CDR1 as SEHNR and CDR2 as FQNEAQ (reference sequence). The CDR3 is 15 residues long. Unmatched junction bases numbered 7, after V lost 5 bases and J lost 4 bases. CDR3 in amino acids: CASSPQAGAYNEQFF. CDR3 DNA: TGTGCCAGCAGCCCTCAAGCGGGAGCATACAATGAGCAGTTCTTC.

CDR3 DNA sequence: TGTGCCAGCAGTGAGCCCCCCTCCTTGCAGCCCCAGCATTTT. This encodes CASSEPPSLQPQHF. The rearrangement uses TRBV6-4 and TRBJ1-5; D is unresolved. The CDR3 is 14 residues long. The germline CDR1 and CDR2 sequences are MRHNA and SNTAGT. Trimming took off 3 bases at V and 7 bases at J, with 13 bases between the two ends.

The chain joins TRBV6-5 to TRBJ2-5, with a tentative D call TRBD1 (6 bases). The CDR3 is 12 amino acids. Germline lookup yields CDR1 MNHEY and CDR2 SVGAGI. V lost 6 bases and J lost 5, with 10 bases in between. The CDR3 DNA reads TGTGCCAGCAGAACGGACAGTGAGACCCAGTACTTC. It specifies CASRTDSETQYF.

The V gene is TRBV9, the J gene TRBJ2-1, with a possible D match to TRBD2 (5 bases). The CDR3 totals 14 residues. Between the trimmed V and J ends, which lost 4 bases and 2 bases, there was a span of 10 bases. The V gene's germline CDR1 is SGDLS and CDR2 YYNGEE. The CDR3 nucleotides read TGTGCCAGCAGCTCGGGGTCCCCCTACAATGAGCAGTTCTTC. Translation gives CASSSGSPYNEQFF. Complete variable domain (other parts from reference TRBV9 and TRBJ2-1): DSGVTQTPKHLITATGQRVTLRCSPRSGDLSVYWYQQSLDQGLQFLIQYYNGEERAKGNILERFSAQQFPDLHSELNLSSLELGDSALYFCASSSGSPYNEQFFGPGTRLTVL.

The genes are TRBV18 and TRBJ1-2; TRBD1 matches 7 bases. With V trimmed by 2 bases and J by 7 bases, 7 bases remained unmatched. CDR1 KGHSH and CDR2 LQKENI come from the germline V gene. The CDR3 runs to 14 residues. CDR3 region: CASSPLDRPGGYTF. The CDR3 coding sequence is TGTGCCAGCTCACCATTGGACAGGCCGGGTGGCTACACCTTC.

J is TRBJ2-2 and V is TRBV5-1, with TRBD2 identical over 16 bases. The CDR3 has 17 residues. J lost 3 bases, V lost 4 bases, and 3 bases had no gene match. Germline V gene lookup returns CDR1 SGHRS and CDR2 YFSETQ. CDR3 region: CASSDGTSGRDTGELFF. Here the CDR3 DNA reads TGCGCCAGCAGCGACGGGACTAGCGGGAGGGACACCGGGGAGCTGTTTTTT.

The chain employs TRBV7-9 and TRBJ2-2, with 8 nucleotides matching TRBD1. The V segment lost 5 bases and the J segment 13 bases; nucleotides outside the gene matches: 9. The CDR3 consists of 13 residues. Germline V CDR1 and CDR2: SEHNR, FQNEAQ (reference sequence). The CDR3 DNA sequence: TGTGCCAGCAGCCCACAGGCAGGGGGCTCGCTGTTTTTT. Its protein product is CASSPQAGGSLFF. Full variable domain (remainder filled in from reference TRBV7-9 and TRBJ2-2): DTGVSQNPRHKITKRGQNVTFRCDPISEHNRLYWYRQTLGQGPEFLTYFQNEAQLEKSRLLSDRFSAERPKGSFSTLEIQRTEQGDSAMYLCASSPQAGGSLFFGEGSRLTVL.

The chain couples TRBV2 to TRBJ2-7; D is perhaps TRBD1 or TRBD2 (5 bases each). This CDR3 spans 14 amino acids. Trimming stripped 6 bases from V and 3 bases from J, with 15 bases between. Germline V gene data show CDR1 as SNHLY and CDR2 as FYNNEI. Written as DNA, the CDR3 is TGTGCCAGCAGCCTCCGGGACCTCTACTACGAGCAGTACTTC. Translation: CASSLRDLYYEQYF.

V usage is TRBV30 and J usage is TRBJ2-6; either TRBD1 or TRBD2 may fit D (5 bases each). Germline V gives CDR1 GTSNPN, CDR2 SVGIG (reference sequence). Trimming cost V 2 bases and J 0 bases, with 11 bases left between them. CDR3 length: 16 residues. This CDR3 is CAWSSGHGSGANVLTF. The CDR3 DNA reads TGTGCCTGGAGTAGCGGACACGGCTCTGGGGCCAACGTCCTGACTTTC.

The J gene is TRBJ1-1, the V gene TRBV5-1; D perhaps matches TRBD1 (6 bases). V was trimmed by 7 bases and J by 2 bases, leaving 18 bases between them. The germline gives CDR1 SGHRS, CDR2 YFSETQ. The CDR3 extends over 15 amino acids. The CDR3 DNA reads TGCGCCAGCGGGGCGACCGGGGGCGTCAACACTGAAGCTTTCTTT. It encodes CASGATGGVNTEAFF. The whole variable domain, remainder taken from reference TRBV5-1 and TRBJ1-1, is KAGVTQTPRYLIKTRGQQVTLSCSPISGHRSVSWYQQTPGQGLQFLFEYFSETQRNKGNFPGRFSGRQFSNSRSEMNVSTLELGDSALYLCASGATGGVNTEAFFGQGTRLTVV.

The J gene is TRBJ2-1, the V gene TRBV28; maybe TRBD1 (6 bases). This CDR3 spans 14 amino acids. Trimming shortened V by 6 bases and J by 2 bases, and 11 bases separated the two germline ends. Germline CDR1 reads MDHEN; CDR2 reads SYDVKM. The CDR3 loop reads CASRGTRTYNEQFF. The CDR3 region has the DNA TGTGCCAGCAGGGGGACACGCACCTACAATGAGCAGTTCTTC.

The V gene is TRBV18, the J gene TRBJ2-3; tentative D call: TRBD2 (6 bases). Trimming stripped 0 bases from V and 0 bases from J, with 10 bases between. Germline values: CDR1 KGHSH, CDR2 LQKENI. The CDR3 has 16 residues. The CDR3 DNA reads TGTGCCAGCTCACCACCACAGCGGGTTAGCACAGATACGCAGTATTTT. Protein: CASSPPQRVSTDTQYF.

The V call is TRBV4-1, the J call TRBJ2-1; 10 bases match TRBD2. Unmatched junction bases numbered 7, after V lost 0 bases and J lost 8 bases. The CDR3 has 16 residues. The germline V gene encodes CDR1 MGHRA and CDR2 YSYEKL. The CDR3 nucleotides read TGCGCCAGCAGCCAAGACCTCGGGGGACTAGCGCATGAGCAGTTCTTC. Translation: CASSQDLGGLAHEQFF.

In the case of this clone: Other DNA variants within this sample encode the same CDR3. The chain links TRBV15 to TRBJ2-5; no clear D gene. The length of the CDR3 is 12 residues. Germline-derived CDR1 and CDR2 are LNHNV and YYDKDF (reference sequence). Trimming took off 1 base at V and 5 bases at J, with 5 bases between the two ends. CDR3 nucleotide sequence: TGTGCCACCAGCAGAGTGGGGGAGACCCAGTACTTC. This sequence encodes CATSRVGETQYF.

This chain joins TRBV5-1 and TRBJ1-2; 11 bases are shared with TRBD1. The junction had 10 bases not matched to a gene; V was cut back by 3 bases and J by 6 bases. Germline V CDR1 and CDR2: SGHRS, YFSETQ. The CDR3 length is 16 residues. The DNA of the CDR3 is TGCGCCAGCAGCTCGGCCGGGACAGGGGGTTTTGATGGCTACACCTTC. Translation: CASSSAGTGGFDGYTF.

V usage is TRBV5-4 and J usage is TRBJ2-1; 9 bases fit TRBD1. CDR3 length: 15 amino acids. V was pared by 5 bases and J by 3 bases, with 6 bases of the junction left unmatched. Germline-derived CDR1 and CDR2 are SGHNT and YYREEE (reference sequence). This CDR3 is CASRSGQGNYNEQFF. The CDR3 DNA reads TGTGCCAGCAGATCGGGACAGGGAAACTACAATGAGCAGTTCTTC.

As for this clone: Other nucleotide sequences in the sample specify the same CDR3. This chain links TRBV20-1 with TRBJ2-1; no definite D call. This CDR3 has 11 amino acids. From germline, CDR1 is DFQATT and CDR2 SNEGSKA (reference sequence). The V gene lost 2 bases and the J gene lost 5 bases, with 4 bases spanning the gap. The CDR3 reads CSARLDNEQFF. CDR3 DNA: TGCAGTGCTAGACTAGACAATGAGCAGTTCTTC.